The present entry profiles one T cell receptor beta chain with its context. These data originate in a study of T cell responses to AZD1222 COVID-19 vaccine. About the study: It was second doses at about 4 or about 12 weeks that were pooled.

Method: immunoSEQ multiplex PCR; TCRdb's copy keeps in-frame clones and lacks some. The sample holds some 170,000 clones, roughly 91% seen once. The V gene's germline CDR1 is PRHDT and CDR2 FYEKMQ (reference sequence). This CDR3 has 14 amino acids. With 2 bases clipped from V and 7 bases from J, the junction kept 6 bases outside the gene matches. This TCR came from an adult in good health. The chain has TRBV13 and TRBJ1-1; 8 nucleotides match TRBD1. The sample consisted of peripheral blood, taken on day 0 of AZD1222 vaccination. The CDR3: CASSLQGASDEAFF. For the CDR3, the DNA is TGTGCCAGCAGCTTACAGGGGGCTTCGGATGAAGCTTTCTTT.